Listed below are T cell receptor beta chains from one sample, sequenced in a study of chemoradiotherapy in HPV16-positive cancers. Sequenced by immunoSEQ multiplex PCR; TCRdb stores in-frame clones only, minus some. The data contain 8,500 to 9,000 clones, approximately 74% of them singletons. This specimen was taken from a patient who underwent chemoradiotherapy. The receptors were sampled from a human donor with HPV-associated anogenital cancer. Each CDR3 is given with its conserved first and last residue. The order of the fields is J gene, D gene, V gene, clone size, CDR3 DNA, CDR3 protein. The D gene is left open where the match is weak. Clone size is not always given. Where it is, it says once, few, many or a class for expanded clones.

TRBJ2-3,-,TRBV29-1,-,TGCAGCGTTCTCGAGCACCGATTCACAGATACGCAGTATTTT,CSVLEHRFTDTQYF
TRBJ2-3,-,TRBV20-1,-,TGCAGTGCTACGGACAATACGCAGTATTTT,CSATDNTQYF
TRBJ1-4,-,TRBV4-1,-,TGCGCCAGCAGCCAAGATTCCCGGAGGGAACTGTTTTTT,CASSQDSRRELFF
TRBJ2-1,TRBD2,TRBV7-3,-,TGTGCCAGCAGCTTATCGCTAGCGGGAGAGGTAGATGAGCAGTTCTTC,CASSLSLAGEVDEQFF
TRBJ1-2,-,TRBV28,-,TGTGCCAGCAGTTCCCAATTCCGGCCAGGGGACAACTATGGCTACACCTTC,CASSSQFRPGDNYGYTF
TRBJ1-1,-,TRBV28,few,TGTGCCAGCGTTGACGGACCGGTGAACACTGAAGCTTTCTTT,CASVDGPVNTEAFF
TRBJ1-1,-,TRBV7-3,-,TGTGCCAGCAGGGCGGCTCCTAGCGTAACTGAAGCTTTCTTT,CASRAAPSVTEAFF
TRBJ1-2,-,TRBV6-1,once,TGTGCCAGCAGTGAAGATGGGGTTGTCTATGGCTACACCTTC,CASSEDGVVYGYTF
TRBJ2-5,-,TRBV5-1,-,TGCGCCAGCAGCAACCCGGCGGGTCTAAAGACCCAGTACTTC,CASSNPAGLKTQYF
TRBJ2-1,-,TRBV18,-,TGTGCCAGCTCACCAAGGGAAAAAACTAGAGGTGAGCAGTTCTTC,CASSPREKTRGEQFF
TRBJ1-1,-,TRBV4-1,-,TGCGCCAGCAGCCAAGATAGGGGAACCATGAACACTGAAGCTTTCTTT,CASSQDRGTMNTEAFF
TRBJ1-2,TRBD1,TRBV4-3,few,TGCGCCAGCAGCCGGACGACAGGGGACTATGGCTACACCTTC,CASSRTTGDYGYTF
TRBJ2-3,-,TRBV6-4,-,TGTGCCAGCAGTGACACTCCTGGAGGGGGGTCAGATACGCAGTATTTT,CASSDTPGGGSDTQYF
TRBJ2-1,-,TRBV18,-,TGTGCCAGCTCACCCGACAGGATTGACGGGGAGCAGTTCTTC,CASSPDRIDGEQFF
TRBJ1-2,TRBD1,TRBV14,medium-sized,TGTGCCAGCAGCCCCGAGACAGGGGGAAGGAGTGGCTACACCTTC,CASSPETGGRSGYTF
TRBJ2-5,-,TRBV6-1,-,TGTGCCGGCGGACAGTTAGAGACCCAGTACTTC,CAGGQLETQYF
TRBJ2-5,TRBD2,TRBV6-1,-,TGTGCCAGCAACATACTAGCGGGAGAAAGAGAGACCCAGTACTTC,CASNILAGERETQYF
TRBJ2-7,-,TRBV7-2,-,TGTGCCAGCAGCTTAGTGGGTGCAGGATCCCCCTACGAGCAGTACTTC,CASSLVGAGSPYEQYF
TRBJ1-5,-,TRBV28,-,TGTGCCAGCAGTTTAAGACAGGCCGTTTATAGCAATCAGCCCCAGCATTTT,CASSLRQAVYSNQPQHF
TRBJ2-1,TRBD2,TRBV4-2,-,TGTGCCAGCAGCCAAGACTCCGGGACTAGCAATGAGCAGTTCTTC,CASSQDSGTSNEQFF
TRBJ2-2,TRBD1,TRBV7-3,few,TGTGCCAGCAGCTTACTAGGGGGCAACACCGGGGAGCTGTTTTTT,CASSLLGGNTGELFF
TRBJ2-1,-,TRBV5-4,-,TGTGCCAGCAGCTTGGGGGCGGTCGAGCCTGAGCAGTTCTTC,CASSLGAVEPEQFF
TRBJ2-1,-,TRBV5-4,-,TGTGCCAGCTGCCTTTTTGGCGTCAATGAGCAGTTCTTC,CASCLFGVNEQFF
TRBJ2-1,-,TRBV5-4,few,TGTGCCAGCAGCTTTAGGAATGAGCAGTTCTTC,CASSFRNEQFF
TRBJ1-1,-,TRBV27,-,TGTGCCAGCAGTTCCTCCTGGGTCAACACTGAAGCTTTCTTT,CASSSSWVNTEAFF
TRBJ2-3,-,TRBV2,-,TGTGCCAGCAACGGGGTCTTCACAGATACGCAGTATTTT,CASNGVFTDTQYF
TRBJ2-3,TRBD2,TRBV4-3,-,TGCGCCAGCAGCCCGATGATCGCGGGAGGGTTCACAGATACGCAGTATTTT,CASSPMIAGGFTDTQYF
TRBJ2-1,-,TRBV9,-,TGTGCCAGCAGCCCACCCGGATTCCAGTTTGGGAATGAGCAGTTCTTC,CASSPPGFQFGNEQFF
TRBJ2-2,TRBD1,TRBV27,-,TGTGCCAGCAGTTTTAGCGGACAGGGGAAGAACACCGGGGAGCTGTTTTTT,CASSFSGQGKNTGELFF
TRBJ2-7,TRBD2,TRBV4-1,-,TGCGCCAGCAGCTCTCGAGGTCTAGCGGGAGATGAGCAGTACTTC,CASSSRGLAGDEQYF
TRBJ2-6,-,TRBV6-5,few,TGTGCCAGCAGTTACTCGTATGGCGCGGGGGTCCTGACTTTC,CASSYSYGAGVLTF
TRBJ1-1,-,TRBV29-1,few,TGCAGCGTCACTCTGGGATTGAACACTGAAGCTTTCTTT,CSVTLGLNTEAFF
TRBJ2-1,-,TRBV7-8,-,TGTGCCAGCAGCTTAGACGGGGTCGGGGGTCGGGAGCAGTTCTTC,CASSLDGVGGREQFF
TRBJ2-5,-,TRBV28,-,TGTGCCAGCAGTCCAACAAGCGGGGAGACCCAGTACTTC,CASSPTSGETQYF
TRBJ2-7,TRBD1,TRBV2,-,TGTGCCAGCAGACTAGGGGGCGGCGAGCAGTACTTC,CASRLGGGEQYF
TRBJ2-1,TRBD2,TRBV6-4,-,TGTGCCAGCAGTGAGGGACTAGCCGAGACGGATGAGCAGTTCTTC,CASSEGLAETDEQFF
TRBJ2-3,TRBD2,TRBV5-4,-,TGTGCCAGCAGCTTTTCCACCTTACTAGCGGGAGAACCTGATACGCAGTATTTT,CASSFSTLLAGEPDTQYF
TRBJ2-3,-,TRBV28,-,TGTGCCAGCAGTGAGGAGAGAACTAGCACAGATACGCAGTATTTT,CASSEERTSTDTQYF
TRBJ2-5,TRBD1,TRBV5-8,-,TGTGCCAGCAGCCAAAGGGACAGCAATATGGGGGAGACCCAGTACTTC,CASSQRDSNMGETQYF
TRBJ2-7,-,TRBV2,-,TGTGCCAGCAGTCTTGGTTCAGAGCGAAGCGAGCAGTACTTC,CASSLGSERSEQYF
TRBJ1-5,-,TRBV28,-,TGTGCCAGCACCGGGGGGCCCAATCAGCCCCAGCATTTT,CASTGGPNQPQHF